The clone carrying this TCR beta chain has a count of ten or more. This CDR3 has 15 amino acids. The germline V and J ends were trimmed by 5 bases and 0 bases, with 11 bases remaining between them. From germline, CDR1 is MDHEN and CDR2 SYDVKM. CMV status came from CD4+ T cell IFNgamma after overnight CMV lysate stimulation of fresh PBMCs. Both TRBC1 and TRBC2 were covered by a beta constant-region primer of two equimolar oligonucleotides. The ligated cDNA underwent four PCR rounds using SP2 and nested alpha and beta constant-region primers. TCRdb independently ran MiXCR on the UMI-ligation and nested PCR reads; one entry per CDR3 protein. The repertoire holds 81,000 or so distinct CDR3 sequences, with roughly 7% as singletons. This entry comes from a study of naive and memory T cell subsets.

This chain uses TRBV28 with TRBJ1-5; no reliable D call. The clonotype was recovered from a human donor in good health. The sample consisted of central memory CD4+ T cells from blood. The CDR3 loop reads CASSITSFSNQPQHF. Written as DNA, the CDR3 is TGTGCCAGCAGTATAACCAGTTTTAGCAATCAGCCCCAGCATTTT.